The 14 T cell receptor beta chains in this list originate from one sample, sequenced in a study of blood T cell repertoires in COVID-19. This table comes from immunoSEQ multiplex PCR, and its TCRdb copy is limited to in-frame clones, with some not included. The sample consists of 65,000 to 70,000 clones, 86% of them appearing once. The sequenced sample was peripheral blood. Receptor source: a man in his forties or fifties with COVID-19, enrolled during active disease.

The genes are TRBV3-1 (or the pseudogene TRBV3-2) and TRBJ1-2; D is unclear. The CDR3 length is 13 residues. Trimming stripped 0 bases from V and 8 bases from J, with 10 bases between. Looked up from germline, CDR1 is LGHDT and CDR2 is YNNKEL (reference sequence). The CDR3 is CASSQDGGRGYTF. The CDR3 DNA is TGTGCCAGCAGCCAAGACGGAGGTCGCGGCTACACCTTC.

J is TRBJ2-2 and V is TRBV6-5, with D tentatively TRBD1 (5 bases). Germline CDR1 reads MNHEY; CDR2 reads SVGAGI. This CDR3 spans 14 amino acids. Trimming removed 5 bases at V and 4 bases at J, with 11 bases between. The CDR3 sequence: CASSLLQGTGELFF. The CDR3 DNA follows: TGTGCCAGCAGTCTCCTTCAGGGCACCGGGGAGCTGTTTTTT.

This chain uses TRBV3-1 (or the pseudogene TRBV3-2) with TRBJ1-1; D unresolved. Germline V gene sequence: CDR1 LGHDT, CDR2 YNNKEL (reference sequence). The CDR3 runs to 12 residues. Trimming took 3 bases from V and 4 from J, leaving 6 bases between them. For the CDR3, the DNA is TGTGCCAGCAGCCAGAGCCCCACTGAAGCTTTCTTT. Amino acids: CASSQSPTEAFF.

The J gene is TRBJ2-7, the V gene TRBV7-8; no clear D gene. The CDR3 consists of 13 residues. V lost 1 base to trimming and J lost 3 bases, with 7 bases between them. The V gene's germline CDR1 is SGHVS and CDR2 FQNEAQ. The CDR3: CASSLELIYEQYF. As DNA, the CDR3 is TGTGCCAGCAGCTTAGAGCTGATCTACGAGCAGTACTTC.

The chain carries TRBV18 and TRBJ2-7, with 11 bases lining up with TRBD2. The CDR3 has 15 residues. J was trimmed by 4 bases and V by 8 bases; bases with no gene match: 10. CDR1 is KGHSH, CDR2 LQKENI, per germline. DNA for the CDR3: TGTGCCAGCCGATCTGGGGGGACTAGCGGTTACGAGCAGTACTTC. This translates into CASRSGGTSGYEQYF.

The chain is built from TRBV2 and TRBJ2-5, with 14 bases fitting TRBD2. J was trimmed by 2 bases and V by 4 bases; bases with no gene match: 6. Germline-derived CDR1 and CDR2 are SNHLY and FYNNEI. There are 17 residues in the CDR3. The CDR3 DNA sequence: TGTGCCAGCAGTGGACTAGCGGGGGGGCCAGGGCAAGAGACCCAGTACTTC. The encoded protein is CASSGLAGGPGQETQYF.

This clone turned up a few times. The J gene is TRBJ2-3, the V gene TRBV27; TRBD2 agrees at 11 bases. Germline lookup yields CDR1 MNHEY and CDR2 SMNVEV (reference sequence). The CDR3 has 16 residues. V lost 4 bases to trimming and J lost 1 base; unmatched junction nucleotides: 4. The CDR3 region is CASSSVTSGGTDTQYF. The CDR3 DNA sequence: TGTGCCAGCAGTTCCGTGACTAGCGGGGGCACAGATACGCAGTATTTT.

The rearrangement links TRBV27 to TRBJ2-7; weak D call: TRBD2 (6 bases). V was pared by 0 bases and J by 2 bases, with 11 bases between. The CDR3 has 15 amino acids. Germline lookup yields CDR1 MNHEY and CDR2 SMNVEV (reference sequence). DNA of the CDR3: TGTGCCAGCAGTTTATCTCCGCGGGGACCCTACGAGCAGTACTTC. Amino acids: CASSLSPRGPYEQYF.

The chain employs TRBV5-6 and TRBJ2-7; TRBD1 is a possible D gene (5 bases). The CDR3 is 13 amino acids. Germline-derived CDR1 and CDR2 are SGHDT and YYEEEE. Deletions cut 3 bases from V and 6 bases from J, with 13 bases between. The CDR3 spells CASSSWAGREQYF. The CDR3, as DNA: TGTGCCAGCAGCTCCTGGGCAGGGCGCGAGCAGTACTTC.

The V gene is TRBV21-1, the J gene TRBJ2-7; TRBD2, the D gene given by the table, was not confirmed from the DNA. TRBV21-1 is noted as a pseudogene. The length of the CDR3 is 17 residues. Here the CDR3 DNA reads TGTGCCAGCAGCAAAGAAAGGCCTCAGCGGGGCTCCTACGAGCAGTACTTC. It is translated as CASSKERPQRGSYEQYF.

The CDR3 is CASSIQGEGADTQYF. In DNA form, the CDR3 reads TGTGCCAGCAGCATCCAGGGAGAGGGGGCAGATACGCAGTATTTT. The chain links TRBV9 to TRBJ2-3; D is possibly TRBD1 (6 bases). The germline V gene has CDR1 SGDLS and CDR2 YYNGEE. The CDR3 runs 15 residues. Trimming pared 4 bases from V and 4 bases from J, leaving 16 bases between. The full variable domain, completed using reference TRBV9 and TRBJ2-3, is DSGVTQTPKHLITATGQRVTLRCSPRSGDLSVYWYQQSLDQGLQFLIQYYNGEERAKGNILERFSAQQFPDLHSELNLSSLELGDSALYFCASSIQGEGADTQYFGPGTRLTVL.

This clone came up once. The rearrangement joins TRBV24-1 to TRBJ1-5; D might be TRBD1 (6 bases). V lost 9 bases and J lost 7, with 15 bases in between. CDR3 length: 13 amino acids. Germline assignment: CDR1 KGHDR and CDR2 SFDVKD. The CDR3, as DNA: TGTGCCACCCGTAACAGGGTGAAGCAGCCCCAGCATTTT. Protein sequence: CATRNRVKQPQHF.

The V and J genes are TRBV5-1 and TRBJ2-6, with 9 bases matching TRBD1. The CDR3 contains 14 residues. Germline lookup yields CDR1 SGHRS and CDR2 YFSETQ. With 7 bases clipped from V and 3 bases from J, the junction kept 2 bases outside the gene matches. CDR3: CASGQGFGANVLTF. Here the CDR3 DNA reads TGCGCCAGCGGACAGGGGTTTGGGGCCAACGTCCTGACTTTC.

V is TRBV28 and J is TRBJ2-1; D call uncertain. V was pared by 7 bases and J by 0 bases, with 7 bases between. The germline gives CDR1 MDHEN, CDR2 SYDVKM. The length of the CDR3 is 13 residues. The CDR3 DNA reads TGTGCCAGCACACTGAGCTCCTACAATGAGCAGTTCTTC. Translated, it gives CASTLSSYNEQFF.